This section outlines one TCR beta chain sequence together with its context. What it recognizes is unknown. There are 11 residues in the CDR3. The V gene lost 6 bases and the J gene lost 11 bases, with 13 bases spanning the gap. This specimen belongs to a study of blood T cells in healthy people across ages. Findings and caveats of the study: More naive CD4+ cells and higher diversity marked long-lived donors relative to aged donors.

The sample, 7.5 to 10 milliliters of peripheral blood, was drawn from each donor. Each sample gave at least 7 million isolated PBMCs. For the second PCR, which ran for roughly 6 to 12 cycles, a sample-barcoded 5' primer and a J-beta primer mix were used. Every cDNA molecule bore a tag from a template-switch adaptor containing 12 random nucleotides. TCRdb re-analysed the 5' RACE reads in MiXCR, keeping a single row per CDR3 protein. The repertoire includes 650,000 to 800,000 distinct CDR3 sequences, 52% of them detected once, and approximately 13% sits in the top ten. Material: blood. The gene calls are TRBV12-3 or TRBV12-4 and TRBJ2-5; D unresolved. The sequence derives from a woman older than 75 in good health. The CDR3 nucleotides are TGTGCCAGCAGCCTTAGCTTCCAGCAGTACTTC. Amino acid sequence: CASSLSFQQYF.